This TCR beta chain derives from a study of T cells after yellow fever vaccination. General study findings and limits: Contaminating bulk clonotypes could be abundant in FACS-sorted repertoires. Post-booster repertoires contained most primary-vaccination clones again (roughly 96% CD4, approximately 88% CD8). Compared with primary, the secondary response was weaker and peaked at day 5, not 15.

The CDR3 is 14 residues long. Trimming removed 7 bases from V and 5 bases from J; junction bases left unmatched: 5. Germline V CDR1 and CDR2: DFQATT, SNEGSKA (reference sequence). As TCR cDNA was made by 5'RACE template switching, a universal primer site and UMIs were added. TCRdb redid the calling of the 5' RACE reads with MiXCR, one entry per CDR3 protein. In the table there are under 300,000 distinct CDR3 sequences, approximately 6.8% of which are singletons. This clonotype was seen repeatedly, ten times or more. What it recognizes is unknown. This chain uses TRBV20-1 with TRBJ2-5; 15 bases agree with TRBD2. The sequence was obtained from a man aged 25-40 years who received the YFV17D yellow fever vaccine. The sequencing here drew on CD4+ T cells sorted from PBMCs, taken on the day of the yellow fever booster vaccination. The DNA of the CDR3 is TGCAGTGGGGGACTAGCGGGAGGCGGGGAGACCCAGTACTTC. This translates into CSGGLAGGGETQYF.